The present T cell receptor beta chain was sequenced within a study of PD-1 blockade in mismatch repair-deficient tumors. Study-wide background: Patients had approximately 11 mismatch repair-deficient cancer types and were previously treated and progressing. General observations from the study: After pembrolizumab, tumor-resident clones rose rapidly, then generally contracted before radiologic responses.

PCR or immunohistochemistry showed mismatch repair deficiency in every enrolled patient. Three pembrolizumab responders had their TCRs sequenced. Sequenced by immunoSEQ multiplex PCR; TCRdb stores in-frame clones only, minus some. The sample includes about 84,000 clones, more than 65% seen only once; the top ten take roughly 2.5%. Concerning this clone itself: Its target is unknown.

The starting material was peripheral blood, obtained 12 weeks after starting pembrolizumab. This TCR came from an adult with mismatch repair-deficient cancer.

Written as DNA, the CDR3 is TGTGCCAGCAGCGGACTAGCGGGAGGCTCCTACAATGAGCAGTTCTTC. Translating it yields CASSGLAGGSYNEQFF. The V call is TRBV9, the J call TRBJ2-1, with 13 positions matching TRBD2. This CDR3 has 16 amino acids. The trim removed 3 bases at V and 0 bases at J, leaving 0 bases unmatched. Germline lookup yields CDR1 SGDLS and CDR2 YYNGEE. The variable domain in full, with the rest retrieved from reference TRBV9 and TRBJ2-1, is DSGVTQTPKHLITATGQRVTLRCSPRSGDLSVYWYQQSLDQGLQFLIQYYNGEERAKGNILERFSAQQFPDLHSELNLSSLELGDSALYFCASSGLAGGSYNEQFFGPGTRLTVL.